One sample yielded the 29 T cell receptor beta chains listed below, sequenced in a study of CD8 T cells in Susac syndrome. RNA in amounts of about 0.5 to 1 ug was reverse transcribed with random hexamers. Each CDR3 protein gets one entry after TCRdb re-called the immunoSEQ multiplex PCR reads with MiXCR. The data contain approximately 200,000 distinct CDR3 sequences, 85% to 95% of them seen just once; the ten biggest clones take up around 0.08%. The sequencing input was CD4+ T cells from PBMCs. The receptor set was obtained from a human donor with multiple sclerosis.

This rearrangement joins TRBV3-1 to TRBJ2-1; D ambiguous. Germline loops: CDR1 LGHDT, CDR2 YNNKEL (reference sequence). Trimming left V 1 base short and J 5 bases short, with 9 bases between. The CDR3 runs to 14 residues. The CDR3 region is CASSQVKPNNEQFF. The CDR3 DNA is TGTGCCAGCAGCCAAGTAAAACCGAACAATGAGCAGTTCTTC.

The chain employs TRBV29-1 and TRBJ2-5; D may correspond to TRBD1 or TRBD2 (5 bases each). There are 12 residues in the CDR3. Germline lookup yields CDR1 SQVTM and CDR2 ANQGSEA. Trimming cost V 6 bases and J 4 bases, with 12 bases left between them. The CDR3 nucleotides read TGCAGCGTGGGGACCGAGGGAGAGACCCAGTACTTC. Encoded protein: CSVGTEGETQYF.

The V and J genes are TRBV29-1 and TRBJ2-1; tentatively, D is TRBD1 (5 bases). Germline-derived CDR1 and CDR2 are SQVTM and ANQGSEA. The CDR3 spans 13 residues. The V gene lost 4 bases and the J gene lost 5 bases, with 12 bases spanning the gap. For the CDR3, the DNA is TGCAGCGTTGGGGGCTATACGAACAATGAGCAGTTCTTC. Translating gives CSVGGYTNNEQFF.

Only one count was recorded for this clonotype. This chain uses TRBV20-1 with TRBJ1-6; a weak D match, TRBD1 (5 bases). The CDR3 loop spans 13 amino acids. Germline CDR1 DFQATT, CDR2 SNEGSKA (reference sequence). V lost 5 bases and J 6 bases, leaving 11 bases between the germline ends. The CDR3 protein is CSAPDQGNSPLHF. The CDR3, as DNA: TGCAGTGCTCCGGACCAGGGTAATTCACCCCTCCACTTT.

This clonotype has a single count. The rearrangement joins TRBV20-1 to TRBJ1-5; a possible D gene is TRBD1 (5 bases). Trimming stripped 4 bases from V and 3 bases from J, with 10 bases between. Germline values: CDR1 DFQATT, CDR2 SNEGSKA (reference sequence). The CDR3 totals 13 residues. The CDR3 loop reads CSAIKQDNQPQHF. The CDR3 DNA follows: TGCAGTGCTATTAAACAGGACAATCAGCCCCAGCATTTT.

The chain is built from TRBV5-1 and TRBJ2-3; TRBD1 matches at 12 bases. The CDR3 runs 15 residues. Germline trimming cut 5 bases from V and 3 bases from J; bases unmatched to any gene: 4. CDR1 is SGHRS, CDR2 YFSETQ, per germline. The CDR3 here is CASRGQGARTDTQYF. The CDR3 nucleotides are TGCGCCAGCAGGGGACAGGGGGCGAGGACAGATACGCAGTATTTT.

The genes are TRBV4-2 and TRBJ2-5; 9 nucleotides line up with TRBD2. V shed 3 bases and J 5 bases; nucleotides not matched to a gene: 4. Germline CDR1 LGHNA, CDR2 YNFKEQ. The CDR3 is made up of 14 amino acids. This CDR3 reads CASSQRLAGETQYF. Written as DNA, the CDR3 is TGTGCCAGCAGCCAGAGGCTAGCGGGGGAGACCCAGTACTTC.

The rearrangement joins TRBV7-2 to TRBJ2-7, with no clear D. CDR1 is SGHTA and CDR2 is FQGNSA in the germline V gene. CDR3 length equals 12 residues. V was trimmed by 4 bases and J by 3 bases, leaving 7 bases between them. Here the CDR3 reads CASSSSRYEQYF. The CDR3 nucleotides are TGTGCCAGCAGCTCATCGCGCTACGAGCAGTACTTC.

This chain uses TRBV20-1 with TRBJ1-2; possibly TRBD1 for D (6 bases). The V gene's germline CDR1 is DFQATT and CDR2 SNEGSKA (reference sequence). V was cut by 5 bases and J by 6 bases, with 16 bases left in between. CDR3 length: 13 residues. The CDR3 region has the DNA TGCAGTGCTGCCGGACAGTTGGGAAATGGCTACACCTTC. As protein: CSAAGQLGNGYTF.

The chain recombines TRBV20-1 with TRBJ2-5; D unclear. The CDR3 has 13 residues. The V gene lost 8 bases and the J gene lost 2 bases, with 15 bases spanning the gap. In germline, CDR1 is DFQATT, CDR2 SNEGSKA (reference sequence). CDR3 in amino acids: CSTTAVGQETQYF. In nucleotides, the CDR3 is TGCAGTACTACCGCGGTTGGTCAAGAGACCCAGTACTTC.

V and J are TRBV6-2 or TRBV6-3 and TRBJ2-5; D gene uncertain. V was clipped by 4 bases and J by 7 bases, with 10 bases between them. CDR1 is MNHEY, CDR2 SVGEGT, per germline. This CDR3 region has 12 residues. CDR3 region: CASSFPLGTQYF. DNA of the CDR3: TGTGCCAGCAGTTTCCCACTTGGGACCCAGTACTTC.

V is TRBV20-1 and J is TRBJ1-3; TRBD1 matches at 11 bases. The V gene end was trimmed by 6 bases and the J gene end by 2 bases; junction bases not matched to a gene: 6. The CDR3 consists of 15 residues. In germline, CDR1 is DFQATT, CDR2 SNEGSKA (reference sequence). The CDR3 DNA is TGCAGTGCGGCGGACAGGGGGCGACCTGGAAACACCATATATTTT. Its protein is CSAADRGRPGNTIYF.

The V and J genes are TRBV30 and TRBJ2-1; D is ambiguous. Trimming left V 0 bases short and J 6 bases short, with 12 bases between. The germline V gene has CDR1 GTSNPN and CDR2 SVGIG (reference sequence). The CDR3 runs to 14 residues. The CDR3 loop reads CAWSVGPSGNEQFF. Here the CDR3 DNA reads TGTGCCTGGAGTGTAGGCCCCTCTGGCAATGAGCAGTTCTTC.

The rearrangement links TRBV3-1 to TRBJ1-3; no clear D gene. CDR1 and CDR2 (germline): LGHDT, YNNKEL (reference sequence). This CDR3 contains 14 residues. Trimming removed 4 bases from V and 1 base from J, with 8 bases in between. The CDR3 sequence is CASSPLVSGNTIYF. In DNA, the CDR3 is TGTGCCAGCAGCCCGCTGGTATCTGGAAACACCATATATTTT.

V gene TRBV18 combines with J gene TRBJ1-1; possible D gene TRBD1, 5 bases. This CDR3 comprises 12 residues. In germline, CDR1 is KGHSH, CDR2 LQKENI. Trimming cost V 3 bases and J 5 bases, with 7 bases left between them. The CDR3 DNA is TGTGCCAGCTCACCGGGGGAAACTGAAGCTTTCTTT. Protein: CASSPGETEAFF.

This CDR3 reads CASSLRITGAGELFF. CDR3 nucleotides: TGTGCCAGCAGCTTAAGAATCACAGGGGCCGGGGAGCTGTTTTTT. This chain joins TRBV9 and TRBJ2-2; 7 bases align to TRBD1. The CDR3 sequence is 15 residues long. Germline trimming cut 4 bases from V and 6 bases from J; bases unmatched to any gene: 9. Germline V gene sequence: CDR1 SGDLS, CDR2 YYNGEE.

The rearrangement links TRBV21-1 to TRBJ2-7; TRBD1 is the table's D call, not checked against the DNA. TRBV21-1 is annotated as a pseudogene. This CDR3 contains 13 residues. The CDR3 reads CASSLTGFYEQYF. The CDR3 nucleotides are TGTGCCAGCAGTCTTACAGGGTTCTACGAGCAGTACTTC.

The V and J genes are TRBV18 and TRBJ2-2; no firm D call. This CDR3 is built from 14 residues. Germline V CDR1 and CDR2: KGHSH, LQKENI. The V and J ends lost 4 bases and 3 bases respectively, with 9 bases between them. This chain's CDR3 is CASSRERYTGELFF. The CDR3 DNA follows: TGTGCCAGCTCACGCGAGAGGTACACCGGGGAGCTGTTTTTT.

The rearrangement joins TRBV12-3 or TRBV12-4 to TRBJ1-1; D not certain. The V end was cut by 2 bases, the J end by 3 bases, with 13 bases between. This CDR3 spans 15 amino acids. The CDR3 nucleotides are TGTGCCAGCAGTTTAAGTTCAGCGCCACACACTGAAGCTTTCTTT. It is translated as CASSLSSAPHTEAFF.

V usage is TRBV7-3 and J usage is TRBJ1-1; no reliable D call. CDR3 length: 14 residues. Trimming pared 1 base from V and 1 base from J, leaving 7 bases between. Germline loops: CDR1 SGHTA, CDR2 FQGTGA. CDR3 nucleotides: TGTGCCAGCAGCTTAAACGGAGAGAACACTGAAGCTTTCTTT. Its protein is CASSLNGENTEAFF.

This clonotype was seen once. The rearrangement links TRBV5-1 to TRBJ2-5; a possible D gene is TRBD1 (6 bases). This CDR3 region has 16 residues. Trimming left V 0 bases short and J 0 bases short, with 12 bases between. Germline CDR1 is SGHRS and CDR2 is YFSETQ. CDR3 bases: TGCGCCAGCAGCTTGGCCGGACAGAGCAACCAAGAGACCCAGTACTTC. It is translated as CASSLAGQSNQETQYF.

V is TRBV27 and J is TRBJ1-2; 8 positions agree with TRBD1. The CDR3 consists of 14 residues. Trimming took 6 bases from V and 2 from J; bases not matched to a gene: 5. CDR1 MNHEY and CDR2 SMNVEV come from the germline V gene (reference sequence). DNA for the CDR3: TGTGCCAGCAGACCCCGGGACAGGAACTATGGCTACACCTTC. This sequence encodes CASRPRDRNYGYTF.

The chain couples TRBV5-6 to TRBJ2-7; TRBD1 aligns across 7 bases. This CDR3 contains 15 residues. CDR1 is SGHDT, CDR2 YYEEEE, per germline. J was trimmed by 5 bases and V by 0 bases; bases with no gene match: 8. CDR3 in DNA: TGTGCCAGCAGCTTGGCGTCTTTAGGGGGCCACGAGCAGTACTTC. It encodes CASSLASLGGHEQYF.

This sequence joins TRBV2 and TRBJ2-7; D perhaps matches TRBD1 (6 bases). Germline CDR1 reads SNHLY; CDR2 reads FYNNEI. V was clipped by 3 bases and J by 4 bases, with 7 bases between them. The CDR3 consists of 12 residues. The CDR3 DNA sequence: TGTGCCAGCAGTGACCAGGGGTACGAGCAGTACTTC. Translation: CASSDQGYEQYF.

The rearrangement joins TRBV9 to TRBJ2-6, with D tentatively TRBD1 (7 bases). CDR1 is SGDLS, CDR2 YYNGEE, per germline. The CDR3 contains 16 residues. V gave up 3 bases and J gave up 2 bases, with 12 bases separating them. DNA for the CDR3: TGTGCCAGCAGCGCCACAGGGGAGGCTGGGGCCAACGTCCTGACTTTC. Translated: CASSATGEAGANVLTF.

The CDR3 loop reads CASSTGQIYGYTF. The CDR3 nucleotides are TGTGCCAGCAGCACCGGACAAATCTATGGCTACACCTTC. The chain combines TRBV12-3 or TRBV12-4 with TRBJ1-2, with D possibly matching TRBD1 (5 bases). V shed 6 bases and J shed 4 bases, with 12 bases lying between them. This CDR3 is 13 amino acids long.

The chain combines TRBV6-5 with TRBJ1-2; D gene uncertain. Trimming removed 5 bases from V and 0 bases from J, with 10 bases in between. Germline V gene lookup returns CDR1 MNHEY and CDR2 SVGAGI. The CDR3 consists of 14 residues. The CDR3 reads CASSLRTANYGYTF. The CDR3 DNA sequence: TGTGCCAGCAGTCTTCGGACGGCTAACTATGGCTACACCTTC.

The V gene is TRBV19, the J gene TRBJ2-7, with D maybe TRBD2 (5 bases). Looked up from germline, CDR1 is LNHDA and CDR2 is SQIVND (reference sequence). The CDR3 loop spans 14 amino acids. Trimming left V 3 bases short and J 2 bases short, with 11 bases between. Here the CDR3 DNA reads TGTGCCAGTAGTATGAGGGAGAGAGCCTACGAGCAGTACTTC. It translates to CASSMRERAYEQYF.

The chain combines TRBV7-8 with TRBJ2-1; 8 nucleotides agree with TRBD1. The germline gives CDR1 SGHVS, CDR2 FQNEAQ. This CDR3 has 16 residues. The ends lost 0 bases at V and 2 bases at J; junction bases unmatched: 3. As DNA, the CDR3 is TGTGCCAGCAGCTTAGCGGGACAGGTCACCTACAATGAGCAGTTCTTC. Translating it yields CASSLAGQVTYNEQFF. Full variable domain (outside the CDR3, taken from reference TRBV7-8 and TRBJ2-1): GAGVSQSPRYKVAKRGQDVALRCDPISGHVSLFWYQQALGQGPEFLTYFQNEAQLDKSGLPSDRFFAERPEGSVSTLKIQRTQQEDSAVYLCASSLAGQVTYNEQFFGPGTRLTVL.